Listed below are T cell receptor beta chains from one sample, sequenced in a study of T cell responses to AZD1222 COVID-19 vaccine. Here immunoSEQ multiplex PCR was the method, and the copy in TCRdb shows in-frame clones only, minus some. The sample gives approximately 140,000 clones, 91% of which show up once; under 2% is in the top ten. Material: peripheral blood, obtained 28 days after the second AZD1222 dose. These TCRs come from an adult who received the AZD1222 COVID-19 vaccine. CDR3s include the opening cysteine and the closing phenylalanine or tryptophan. The order of the fields is D gene, V gene, clone size, J gene, CDR3 length, CDR3 DNA, CDR3 protein. D genes are given only for firm matches. The listing skips clone size in some rows; elsewhere it reads once, few, many or a size class.

D: TRBD1; V: TRBV30; size: NA; J: TRBJ1-1; length: 12; DNA: TGTGCCTGGAGCTGGACAGGTTCTGAAGCTTTCTTT; CDR3: CAWSWTGSEAFF
D: NA; V: TRBV7-3; size: NA; J: TRBJ1-1; length: 14; DNA: TGTGCCAGCAGCCCTGATGGACGGTACACTGAAGCTTTCTTT; CDR3: CASSPDGRYTEAFF
D: NA; V: TRBV10-3; size: NA; J: TRBJ1-1; length: 13; DNA: TGTGCCATCAGTGAGTTTGAGAACACTGAAGCTTTCTTT; CDR3: CAISEFENTEAFF
D: NA; V: TRBV7-3; size: once; J: TRBJ2-1; length: 14; DNA: TGTGCCAGCAGCTTAAGCGGGATGAACAATGAGCAGTTCTTC; CDR3: CASSLSGMNNEQFF
D: NA; V: TRBV2; size: NA; J: TRBJ1-2; length: 14; DNA: TGTGCCAGCAGTGAAGACATTTGGACAGATTACTACACCTTC; CDR3: CASSEDIWTDYYTF
D: NA; V: TRBV6-4; size: NA; J: TRBJ2-1; length: 13; DNA: TGTGCCAGCAGTGACTCGGACAACAATGAGCAGTTCTTC; CDR3: CASSDSDNNEQFF
D: TRBD2; V: TRBV7-3; size: NA; J: TRBJ2-2; length: 23; DNA: TGTGCCAGCAGCTTAAAAGGGACTCTAACGATAGCGGGGGTCTCCGCGAACACCGGGGAGCTGTTTTTT; CDR3: CASSLKGTLTIAGVSANTGELFF
D: TRBD1; V: TRBV10-2; size: NA; J: TRBJ1-2; length: 15; DNA: TGCGCCAGCAGTCCCACAGGGGTGGTGGCCTATGGCTACACCTTC; CDR3: CASSPTGVVAYGYTF
D: TRBD2; V: TRBV7-6; size: NA; J: TRBJ2-7; length: 17; DNA: TGTGCCAGCAGCCCCCTGGCTAGCGGTTTCAGCTCCTACGAGCAGTACTTC; CDR3: CASSPLASGFSSYEQYF
D: NA; V: TRBV19; size: once; J: TRBJ1-5; length: 13; DNA: TGTGCCAGTAGTATCGGCAGGGATCAGCCCCAGCATTTT; CDR3: CASSIGRDQPQHF
D: NA; V: TRBV3-1/TRBV3-2; size: NA; J: TRBJ2-2; length: 12; DNA: TGTGCCAGCGGCGGGGACACCGGGGAGCTGTTTTTT; CDR3: CASGGDTGELFF
D: NA; V: TRBV6-5; size: NA; J: TRBJ2-1; length: 14; DNA: TGTGCCAGCAGTTACTCGGGGGGGCACACTGAGCAGTTCTTC; CDR3: CASSYSGGHTEQFF
D: TRBD2; V: TRBV6-5; size: NA; J: TRBJ2-3; length: 16; DNA: TGTGCCAGCAGTTCCCGAAGACTAGCGGGGGTAGATACGCAGTATTTT; CDR3: CASSSRRLAGVDTQYF
D: NA; V: TRBV19; size: NA; J: TRBJ1-1; length: 14; DNA: TGTGCCAGTAGTATACCCCGGACGAACACTGAAGCTTTCTTT; CDR3: CASSIPRTNTEAFF
D: TRBD2; V: TRBV19; size: NA; J: TRBJ2-4; length: 19; DNA: TGTGCCAGTAGTATTGCAGGGGTCGGACTAGCGGGCACAGAAAACATTCAGTACTTC; CDR3: CASSIAGVGLAGTENIQYF
D: NA; V: TRBV7-9; size: once; J: TRBJ1-4; length: 15; DNA: TGTGCCAGCAGCTTAGGAGTGGCAGTGAACGAAAAACTGTTTTTT; CDR3: CASSLGVAVNEKLFF
D: NA; V: TRBV5-4; size: NA; J: TRBJ1-1; length: 15; DNA: TGTGCCAGCAGCTCCAATTGGGCCCCGGACGCTGAAGCTTTCTTT; CDR3: CASSSNWAPDAEAFF
D: TRBD1; V: TRBV19; size: once; J: TRBJ2-7; length: 15; DNA: TGTGCCTCCGGACAGGGGCCGGGGTCCTTCTACGAGCAGTACTTC; CDR3: CASGQGPGSFYEQYF
D: TRBD1; V: TRBV30; size: NA; J: TRBJ1-1; length: 15; DNA: TGTGCCTGGAGTCAGGGGGAGGAGTGGGACACTGAAGCTTTCTTT; CDR3: CAWSQGEEWDTEAFF
D: NA; V: TRBV9; size: many; J: TRBJ1-1; length: 15; DNA: TGTGCCAGCAGCCAGGGCGCAGGGATGAACACTGAAGCTTTCTTT; CDR3: CASSQGAGMNTEAFF
D: NA; V: TRBV29-1; size: NA; J: TRBJ2-5; length: 13; DNA: TGCAGCGTCGACAGTGGTGGGTTGGAGACCCAGTACTTC; CDR3: CSVDSGGLETQYF
D: NA; V: TRBV18; size: few; J: TRBJ1-1; length: 13; DNA: TGTGCCAGCTCACCACTGGGGAACACTGAAGCTTTCTTT; CDR3: CASSPLGNTEAFF
D: TRBD2; V: TRBV7-3; size: NA; J: TRBJ2-2; length: 18; DNA: TGTGCCAGCAGCTCAACCGGAGTCGCGGGAGGGGGCACCGGGGAGCTGTTTTTT; CDR3: CASSSTGVAGGGTGELFF
D: NA; V: TRBV5-5; size: NA; J: TRBJ1-2; length: 10; DNA: TGTGCCAGCAGCTTGGAGGATTTCACCTTC; CDR3: CASSLEDFTF
D: TRBD1; V: TRBV3-1/TRBV3-2; size: NA; J: TRBJ1-2; length: 15; DNA: TGTGCCAGCAGCCAGGGGACAGGGAGGAACTATGGCTACACCTTC; CDR3: CASSQGTGRNYGYTF
D: TRBD2; V: TRBV3-1/TRBV3-2; size: NA; J: TRBJ2-1; length: 18; DNA: TGTGCCAGCAGCCCCGGGACTAGCGGGGGGGTTCTTTACAATGAGCAGTTCTTC; CDR3: CASSPGTSGGVLYNEQFF
D: NA; V: TRBV10-2; size: NA; J: TRBJ1-4; length: 14; DNA: TGCGCCAGCAGCTTTGGAAGACAGAATGAAAAACTGTTTTTT; CDR3: CASSFGRQNEKLFF
D: NA; V: TRBV5-1; size: NA; J: TRBJ2-1; length: 15; DNA: TGCGCCAGCAGCACGGACATCCGCTCCTACAATGAGCAGTTCTTC; CDR3: CASSTDIRSYNEQFF
D: NA; V: TRBV3-1/TRBV3-2; size: NA; J: TRBJ1-2; length: 14; DNA: TGTGCCAGCAGCCAAGAGGGATCGCTATGGGGCTACACCTTC; CDR3: CASSQEGSLWGYTF